One sample yielded the 15 T cell receptor beta chains listed below, sequenced in a study of the immune and genomic landscape of osteosarcoma. This table comes from immunoSEQ multiplex PCR, and its TCRdb copy is limited to in-frame clones, with some not included. The data show about 690 clones, around 77% seen once. The specimen was primary tumor tissue from the femur. All receptors derive from a man younger than 45 with osteosarcoma.

The rearrangement links TRBV5-7 to TRBJ1-4; no reliable D call. TRBV5-7 falls under the ORF class, with uncertain function. Trimming pared 6 bases from V and 5 bases from J, leaving 23 bases between. CDR3 length: 17 residues. The CDR3: CASMNVCLLVDNEKLFF. The CDR3 nucleotides read TGTGCCAGCATGAACGTGTGTCTCCTAGTCGACAATGAAAAACTGTTTTTT.

The sample holds a few counts of this clone. V is TRBV6-5 and J is TRBJ1-5, with 8 bases that match TRBD1. Germline CDR1 and CDR2: MNHEY and SVGAGI. This CDR3 spans 15 amino acids. Losses at the gene ends were 6 bases for V and 2 bases for J; bases not matched to a gene: 6. As DNA, the CDR3 is TGTGCCAGCAGAGGACAGGGTGGGGGCAATCAGCCCCAGCATTTT. This sequence encodes CASRGQGGGNQPQHF.

The rearrangement joins TRBV7-3 to TRBJ1-2; TRBD1 is a possible D gene (5 bases). The CDR3 has 15 residues. Trimming took 0 bases from V and 7 from J, leaving 15 bases between them. CDR1 SGHTA and CDR2 FQGTGA come from the germline V gene. The CDR3 DNA reads TGTGCCAGCAGCTTAACTCCCCGGGGGAGGGGTGGCTACACCTTC. This codes for CASSLTPRGRGGYTF. The whole variable domain, remainder taken from reference TRBV7-3 and TRBJ1-2, is GAGVSQTPSNKVTEKGKYVELRCDPISGHTALYWYRQSLGQGPEFLIYFQGTGAADDSGLPNDRFFAVRPEGSVSTLKIQRTERGDSAVYLCASSLTPRGRGGYTFGSGTRLTVV.

The V call is TRBV19, the J call TRBJ2-1; perhaps TRBD1 as D (5 bases). Looked up from germline, CDR1 is LNHDA and CDR2 is SQIVND (reference sequence). The CDR3 has 16 residues. V shed 0 bases and J shed 2 bases, with 11 bases lying between them. The CDR3 DNA follows: TGTGCCAGTAGTATAGATGCTTCAGGGACCTACAATGAGCAGTTCTTC. It yields the protein CASSIDASGTYNEQFF.

This chain joins TRBV27 and TRBJ2-2, with D possibly matching TRBD2 (6 bases). The V end was cut by 5 bases, the J end by 4 bases, with 14 bases between. In germline, CDR1 is MNHEY, CDR2 SMNVEV (reference sequence). The CDR3 is 15 residues long. The CDR3 is CASSHSGTITGELFF. In DNA, the CDR3 is TGTGCCAGCAGTCATAGCGGAACTATCACCGGGGAGCTGTTTTTT.

The V gene is TRBV9, the J gene TRBJ2-1; TRBD1 might be the D (6 bases). This CDR3 spans 15 amino acids. The ends were cut back, 3 bases at V and 4 bases at J, with 14 bases in the middle. In germline, CDR1 is SGDLS, CDR2 YYNGEE. The CDR3 DNA sequence: TGTGCCAGCAGCGGAGGGCCCGACAGGTACAATGAGCAGTTCTTC. This encodes CASSGGPDRYNEQFF.

J is TRBJ1-1 and V is TRBV27; D gene unclear. Germline CDR1 is MNHEY and CDR2 is SMNVEV (reference sequence). This CDR3 is 13 amino acids long. V lost 2 bases, J lost 6 bases, and 10 bases lay in between. The CDR3 here is CASSLEYGSEAFF. The CDR3 DNA sequence: TGTGCCAGCAGTTTAGAGTATGGGTCTGAAGCTTTCTTT.

This clone was observed a handful of times. The chain uses TRBV9 and TRBJ2-7; TRBD1 matches at 8 bases. The CDR3 is made up of 15 amino acids. Trimming took 3 bases from V and 0 from J; bases not matched to a gene: 5. In germline, CDR1 is SGDLS, CDR2 YYNGEE. In DNA form, the CDR3 reads TGTGCCAGCAGCGAAGGACAGGGTAGCTCCTACGAGCAGTACTTC. Its protein is CASSEGQGSSYEQYF.

The chain has TRBV28 and TRBJ1-5; D is ambiguous. Looked up from germline, CDR1 is MDHEN and CDR2 is SYDVKM. The CDR3 has 14 residues. The V end lost 5 bases, the J end lost 1 base, and 9 bases lay between the germline ends. The CDR3 loop reads CASSGRKSNQPQHF. The CDR3 DNA reads as TGTGCCAGCAGTGGACGGAAAAGCAATCAGCCCCAGCATTTT.

The V and J genes are TRBV5-8 and TRBJ1-4; D possibly corresponds to TRBD1 (5 bases). Trimming took off 0 bases at V and 3 bases at J, with 9 bases between the two ends. There are 15 residues in the CDR3. Germline V gene sequence: CDR1 SGHTS, CDR2 YDEGEE. CDR3 in amino acids: CASSLGQGPNEKLFF. For the CDR3, the DNA is TGTGCCAGCAGCTTGGGGCAGGGTCCTAATGAAAAACTGTTTTTT.

This chain links TRBV5-1 with TRBJ2-1; 11 bases are shared with TRBD2. The CDR3 has 15 amino acids. Looked up from germline, CDR1 is SGHRS and CDR2 is YFSETQ. V shed 7 bases, J shed 6 bases, and the junction held 9 bases outside the gene matches. CDR3 protein: CASRTGTSGLNEQFF. CDR3 nucleotides: TGCGCCAGCCGAACCGGGACTAGCGGCCTCAATGAGCAGTTCTTC.

V usage is TRBV28 and J usage is TRBJ1-3; 7 bases fit TRBD1. CDR3 size: 14 residues. Germline values: CDR1 MDHEN, CDR2 SYDVKM. Trimming cost V 7 bases and J 8 bases; bases outside gene matches: 11. DNA of the CDR3: TGTGCCAGCACTTGGACAGGACAGAGGGACACCATATATTTT. This sequence encodes CASTWTGQRDTIYF.

Details on this clone: The junction and the germline gene differ at one end; a read error may be behind it. The chain employs TRBV4-3 and TRBJ2-6; a weak D match, TRBD1 (5 bases). The V gene's germline CDR1 is LGHNA and CDR2 YSLEER. This CDR3 has 16 amino acids. This CDR3 is CASSQDAAVGANILTF. The CDR3 DNA sequence: TGCGCCAGCAGCCAAGATGCGGCAGTTGGGGCCAACATCCTGACTTTC.

This sequence joins TRBV7-2 and TRBJ2-7; 7 bases are a match to TRBD1. CDR1 and CDR2 from the germline V gene are SGHTA and FQGNSA. This CDR3 has 14 residues. J gave up 3 bases and V 3 bases, and 5 bases lay outside the gene matches. CDR3: CASSLQGGVYEQYF. The CDR3 coding sequence is TGTGCCAGCAGCTTGCAAGGGGGCGTCTACGAGCAGTACTTC.

The V and J genes are TRBV7-9 and TRBJ2-5; no clear D gene. CDR3 size: 14 residues. Trimming cost V 5 bases and J 2 bases, with 12 bases left between them. Germline assignment: CDR1 SEHNR and CDR2 FQNEAQ (reference sequence). CDR3 DNA: TGTGCCAGCAGCCCCCGAGACCAGCAAGAGACCCAGTACTTC. The encoded protein is CASSPRDQQETQYF.